What follows are 28 T cell receptor beta chains derived from one specimen sequenced in a study of cytomegalovirus exposure and HLA in healthy donors. Only in-frame clones appear in the TCRdb table, and some are missing; sequencing was by immunoSEQ multiplex PCR. The repertoire has more than 100,000 clones, 88% of them found once; the top ten carry approximately 1.5%. The sample consisted of PBMCs. These receptors were collected from a man aged 25-45 years in good health and CMV-seronegative.

V is TRBV7-2 and J is TRBJ1-1; 7 bases align to TRBD1. The germline V gene has CDR1 SGHTA and CDR2 FQGNSA. V was clipped by 4 bases and J by 11 bases; unmatched bases: 13. The CDR3 loop spans 14 amino acids. The CDR3 protein is CASSSIQGKGGAFF. CDR3 coding DNA: TGTGCCAGCAGCTCAATACAGGGGAAGGGGGGTGCTTTCTTT.

This clone appeared a few times. The chain joins TRBV6-1 to TRBJ1-1; the D is unclear. This CDR3 is built from 14 residues. The germline V gene encodes CDR1 MNHNS and CDR2 SASEGT. Trimming pared 5 bases from V and 6 bases from J, leaving 16 bases between. CDR3 sequence reads: CASSKTGEVAEAFF. Here the CDR3 DNA reads TGTGCCAGCAGTAAGACGGGAGAGGTTGCTGAAGCTTTCTTT.

This clone was detected only a few times. J is TRBJ2-7 and V is TRBV7-8, with TRBD2 identical over 8 bases. This CDR3 has 15 residues. Per the germline V gene, CDR1 is SGHVS and CDR2 is FQNEAQ. Losses at the gene ends were 10 bases for V and 0 bases for J; bases not matched to a gene: 11. This chain's CDR3 is CAILLTSGSSYEQYF. The CDR3, as DNA: TGTGCCATCCTCCTAACTAGCGGCAGCTCCTACGAGCAGTACTTC.

This chain joins TRBV5-1 and TRBJ2-1, with a tentative D call TRBD2 (6 bases). This CDR3 contains 14 residues. Germline CDR1 SGHRS, CDR2 YFSETQ. V was trimmed by 1 base and J by 9 bases, leaving 14 bases between them. CDR3 amino acids: CASSLIAEGGEQFF. In DNA, the CDR3 is TGCGCCAGCAGCTTGATAGCGGAGGGAGGTGAGCAGTTCTTC.

The V and J genes are TRBV2 and TRBJ2-5; TRBD1 agrees at 12 bases. The length of the CDR3 is 19 residues. In germline, CDR1 is SNHLY, CDR2 FYNNEI. Trimming removed 6 bases from V and 0 bases from J; junction bases left unmatched: 14. CDR3: CASSTTGTGGARNQETQYF. In DNA form, the CDR3 reads TGTGCCAGCAGCACGACCGGGACAGGGGGCGCCCGGAACCAAGAGACCCAGTACTTC.

This chain uses TRBV5-5 with TRBJ1-4; D is possibly TRBD1 (5 bases). V lost 0 bases and J lost 7, with 13 bases in between. CDR1 and CDR2 from the germline V gene are SGHKS and YYEKEE (reference sequence). The CDR3 totals 15 residues. CDR3 sequence (DNA): TGTGCCAGCAGCTTGGCCTTGACAGACACTGAAAAACTGTTTTTT. Translating it yields CASSLALTDTEKLFF.

The chain combines TRBV9 with TRBJ1-2, with 7 nucleotides matching TRBD1. The V gene end was trimmed by 3 bases and the J gene end by 1 base; junction bases not matched to a gene: 6. The CDR3 contains 15 residues. The germline V gene encodes CDR1 SGDLS and CDR2 YYNGEE. The DNA for the CDR3 is TGTGCCAGCAGCGCCGGACAGGCGATTAACTATGGCTACACCTTC. Its protein product is CASSAGQAINYGYTF. Complete variable domain (other parts from reference TRBV9 and TRBJ1-2): DSGVTQTPKHLITATGQRVTLRCSPRSGDLSVYWYQQSLDQGLQFLIQYYNGEERAKGNILERFSAQQFPDLHSELNLSSLELGDSALYFCASSAGQAINYGYTFGSGTRLTVV.

The rearrangement uses TRBV9 and TRBJ1-5; D gene uncertain. Trimming took 4 bases from V and 0 from J, leaving 11 bases between them. The germline gives CDR1 SGDLS, CDR2 YYNGEE. The CDR3 sequence is 15 residues long. The CDR3 DNA reads as TGTGCCAGCAGCCGCGGACGGGATAGCAATCAGCCCCAGCATTTT. Its translation: CASSRGRDSNQPQHF.

The rearrangement links TRBV10-3 to TRBJ2-7, with 7 bases that match TRBD1. The CDR3 loop spans 15 amino acids. V shed 2 bases and J 3 bases; nucleotides not matched to a gene: 7. The V gene's germline CDR1 is ENHRY and CDR2 SYGVKD. The chain's CDR3 is CAISEVIGGYYEQYF. In DNA form, the CDR3 reads TGTGCCATCAGTGAGGTAATAGGGGGCTACTACGAGCAGTACTTC.

V and J are TRBV27 and TRBJ2-7; 10 bases match TRBD1. CDR1 is MNHEY and CDR2 is SMNVEV in the germline V gene (reference sequence). The CDR3 covers 14 residues. Germline trimming cut 7 bases from V and 5 bases from J; bases unmatched to any gene: 8. The CDR3 region is CASTTGTGVNEQYF. The DNA of the CDR3 is TGTGCCAGCACTACCGGGACAGGGGTTAACGAGCAGTACTTC.

J is TRBJ1-2 and V is TRBV19; D is perhaps TRBD1 (6 bases). Germline V gene lookup returns CDR1 LNHDA and CDR2 SQIVND (reference sequence). This CDR3 spans 15 amino acids. V lost 6 bases and J lost 4, with 18 bases in between. CDR3 in amino acids: CASSISSGTPYGYTF. DNA for the CDR3: TGTGCCAGTAGCATAAGCTCCGGGACACCCTATGGCTACACCTTC.

V is TRBV20-1 and J is TRBJ2-5, with no clear D. The CDR3 length is 11 residues. V was pared by 0 bases and J by 5 bases, with 4 bases between. CDR1 and CDR2 from the germline V gene are DFQATT and SNEGSKA (reference sequence). CDR3 amino acids: CSARDRETQYF. In DNA form, the CDR3 reads TGCAGTGCTAGAGATCGTGAGACCCAGTACTTC.

V usage is TRBV19 and J usage is TRBJ1-2, with D perhaps matching TRBD1 (6 bases). Deletions cut 6 bases from V and 5 bases from J, with 13 bases between. The germline V gene encodes CDR1 LNHDA and CDR2 SQIVND (reference sequence). The CDR3 runs to 13 residues. CDR3 residues: CASSPGVGYGYTF. The CDR3 coding sequence is TGTGCCAGTAGCCCAGGGGTAGGGTATGGCTACACCTTC.

This chain connects TRBV5-1 to TRBJ2-1; no reliable D call. Trimming left V 5 bases short and J 4 bases short, with 10 bases between. This CDR3 has 13 amino acids. CDR1 and CDR2 (germline): SGHRS, YFSETQ. The CDR3 region has the DNA TGCGCCAGCAGAAGAGGTCCGTACAATGAGCAGTTCTTC. Its protein is CASRRGPYNEQFF.

CDR3 coding DNA: TGTGCCAGCTCACCACCGGGGGGGATCTCCTACAATGAGCAGTTCTTC. Its translation is CASSPPGGISYNEQFF. This rearrangement joins TRBV18 to TRBJ2-1; 7 positions agree with TRBD2. Looked up from germline, CDR1 is KGHSH and CDR2 is LQKENI. Trimming took 0 bases from V and 0 from J; bases not matched to a gene: 2. This CDR3 region has 16 residues.

This clone was counted a single time. This chain connects TRBV30 to TRBJ2-7, with 8 bases fitting TRBD2. The CDR3 runs to 14 residues. Germline V gene data show CDR1 as GTSNPN and CDR2 as SVGIG (reference sequence). J gave up 4 bases and V 0 bases, and 5 bases lay outside the gene matches. The CDR3 DNA is TGTGCCTGGAGTGTATATAGCGGGAAGTACGAGCAGTACTTC. Protein sequence: CAWSVYSGKYEQYF.

V is TRBV5-1 and J is TRBJ2-5; no firm D call. Germline V gives CDR1 SGHRS, CDR2 YFSETQ. This CDR3 is built from 13 residues. V was cut by 2 bases and J by 4 bases, with 9 bases left in between. Written as DNA, the CDR3 is TGCGCCAGCAGCTTAGCATCCCGAGAGACCCAGTACTTC. Protein: CASSLASRETQYF.

The genes are TRBV6-1 and TRBJ2-1; 9 bases are shared with TRBD2. Trimming removed 8 bases from V and 2 bases from J; junction bases left unmatched: 7. Germline-derived CDR1 and CDR2 are MNHNS and SASEGT. The CDR3 is 15 amino acids. The CDR3 spells CASRKTSGTYNEQFF. DNA of the CDR3: TGTGCCAGCCGTAAGACTAGCGGAACCTACAATGAGCAGTTCTTC.

The chain couples TRBV7-8 to TRBJ2-6; D perhaps matches TRBD1 (5 bases). Trimming cost V 4 bases and J 4 bases, with 11 bases left between them. Germline V gives CDR1 SGHVS, CDR2 FQNEAQ. CDR3 length: 15 amino acids. The CDR3 is CASSSTGTGANVLTF. As DNA, the CDR3 is TGTGCCAGCAGCTCCACAGGAACAGGGGCCAACGTCCTGACTTTC. The full variable domain, completed using reference TRBV7-8 and TRBJ2-6, is GAGVSQSPRYKVAKRGQDVALRCDPISGHVSLFWYQQALGQGPEFLTYFQNEAQLDKSGLPSDRFFAERPEGSVSTLKIQRTQQEDSAVYLCASSSTGTGANVLTFGAGSRLTVL.

The V call is TRBV14, the J call TRBJ2-7; the match to TRBD2 covers 7 bases. Germline CDR1 SGHDN, CDR2 FVKESK. The V gene end was trimmed by 4 bases and the J gene end by 1 base; junction bases not matched to a gene: 16. CDR3 length equals 18 residues. The CDR3 sequence is CASSRPPNATSESYEQYF. CDR3 sequence (DNA): TGTGCCAGCAGCCGCCCCCCTAACGCAACTAGCGAGTCCTACGAGCAGTACTTC.

This clone was seen a single time. This chain links TRBV2 with TRBJ2-2, with D maybe TRBD1 (5 bases). The ends were cut back, 3 bases at V and 1 base at J, with 9 bases in the middle. The CDR3 consists of 15 residues. The germline V gene encodes CDR1 SNHLY and CDR2 FYNNEI. Here the CDR3 reads CASSESRGNTGELFF. In nucleotides, the CDR3 is TGTGCCAGCAGTGAGAGTAGGGGGAACACCGGGGAGCTGTTTTTT.

The chain employs TRBV6-5 and TRBJ2-5; D is undetermined. CDR1 is MNHEY, CDR2 SVGAGI, per germline. V gave up 6 bases and J gave up 2 bases, with 10 bases separating them. The CDR3 covers 13 residues. CDR3 residues: CASRLDWQETQYF. The CDR3 DNA reads as TGTGCCAGCAGATTAGACTGGCAAGAGACCCAGTACTTC.

V and J are TRBV7-6 and TRBJ2-7, with D perhaps TRBD2 (6 bases). This CDR3 contains 15 residues. Trimming removed 3 bases at V and 3 bases at J, with 15 bases between. The germline gives CDR1 SGHVS, CDR2 FNYEAQ. The CDR3 bases are TGTGCCAGCAGCTTGGCGCGGGACTTCAGCTACGAGCAGTACTTC. It is translated as CASSLARDFSYEQYF. Drawing the rest from reference TRBV7-6 and TRBJ2-7, the complete variable domain is GAGVSQSPRYKVTKRGQDVALRCDPISGHVSLYWYRQALGQGPEFLTYFNYEAQQDKSGLPNDRFSAERPEGSISTLTIQRTEQRDSAMYRCASSLARDFSYEQYFGPGTRLTVT.

This clone appeared a few times. This CDR3 is CSVGRQGKGGYTF. The CDR3, as DNA: TGCAGCGTTGGGAGACAGGGGAAGGGTGGCTACACCTTC. The V and J genes are TRBV29-1 and TRBJ1-2; TRBD1 matches at 8 bases. The germline V gene encodes CDR1 SQVTM and CDR2 ANQGSEA. Germline trimming cut 4 bases from V and 7 bases from J; bases unmatched to any gene: 8. The CDR3 has 13 amino acids.

This clone occurred a few times. The chain recombines TRBV30 with TRBJ2-7, with TRBD2 matching over 14 bases. The CDR3 covers 15 residues. Losses at the gene ends were 2 bases for V and 6 bases for J; bases not matched to a gene: 6. Germline loops: CDR1 GTSNPN, CDR2 SVGIG (reference sequence). In DNA form, the CDR3 reads TGTGCCTGGAGTAAGACTAGCGGGAGGGCCGGCGAGCAGTACTTC. Encoded protein: CAWSKTSGRAGEQYF.

The chain is built from TRBV5-1 and TRBJ2-2, with 9 bases matching TRBD1. Germline CDR1 is SGHRS and CDR2 is YFSETQ. With V trimmed by 8 bases and J by 5 bases, 19 bases remained unmatched. The CDR3 runs 18 residues. CDR3 bases: TGCGCCAGTGGACCGGGACAGGGTCTTAAAGTCGAAACCGGGGAGCTGTTTTTT. It encodes CASGPGQGLKVETGELFF.

This clone has only one observation. This chain connects TRBV4-2 to TRBJ1-1, with TRBD1 as a possible D gene (5 bases). Germline V gene lookup returns CDR1 LGHNA and CDR2 YNFKEQ. With 1 base removed from V and 3 bases from J, the gap between germline ends came to 12 bases. The CDR3 has 15 amino acids. CDR3 in amino acids: CASSQGGEGYTEAFF. In DNA form, the CDR3 reads TGTGCCAGCAGCCAAGGGGGGGAGGGGTACACTGAAGCTTTCTTT.

The genes are TRBV7-9 and TRBJ2-7, with TRBD2 matching over 11 bases. CDR1 and CDR2 (germline): SEHNR, FQNEAQ (reference sequence). The CDR3 extends over 16 amino acids. J was trimmed by 0 bases and V by 2 bases; bases with no gene match: 3. The CDR3 sequence: CASSLPGLADSYEQYF. The CDR3 nucleotides are TGTGCCAGCAGCTTACCGGGACTAGCGGACTCCTACGAGCAGTACTTC.